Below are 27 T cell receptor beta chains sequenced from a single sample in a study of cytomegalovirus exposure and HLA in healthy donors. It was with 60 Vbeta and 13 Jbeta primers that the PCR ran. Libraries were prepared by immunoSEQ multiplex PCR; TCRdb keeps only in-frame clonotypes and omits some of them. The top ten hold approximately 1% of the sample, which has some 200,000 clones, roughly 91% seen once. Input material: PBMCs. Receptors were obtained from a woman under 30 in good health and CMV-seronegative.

The CDR3 DNA sequence: TGTGCCAGTAGTATGATAGCGGGGGGGCATTTTGAGCAGTTCTTC. Translating gives CASSMIAGGHFEQFF. V usage is TRBV19 and J usage is TRBJ2-1, with TRBD2 identical over 11 bases. The CDR3 length is 15 residues. The germline V gene encodes CDR1 LNHDA and CDR2 SQIVND (reference sequence). V lost 3 bases and J lost 9; bases outside the gene matches: 7.

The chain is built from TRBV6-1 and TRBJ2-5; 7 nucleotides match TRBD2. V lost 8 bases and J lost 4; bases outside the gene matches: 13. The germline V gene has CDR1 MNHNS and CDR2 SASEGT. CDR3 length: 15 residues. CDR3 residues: CASGGDGRESETQYF. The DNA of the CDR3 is TGTGCCAGCGGGGGGGATGGCAGGGAGTCAGAGACCCAGTACTTC.

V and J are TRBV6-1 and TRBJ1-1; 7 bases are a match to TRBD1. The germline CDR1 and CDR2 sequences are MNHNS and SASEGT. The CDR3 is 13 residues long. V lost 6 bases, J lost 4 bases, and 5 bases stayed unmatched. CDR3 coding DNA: TGTGCCAGCAGGCTGACAGGGAGCACTGAAGCTTTCTTT. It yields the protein CASRLTGSTEAFF.

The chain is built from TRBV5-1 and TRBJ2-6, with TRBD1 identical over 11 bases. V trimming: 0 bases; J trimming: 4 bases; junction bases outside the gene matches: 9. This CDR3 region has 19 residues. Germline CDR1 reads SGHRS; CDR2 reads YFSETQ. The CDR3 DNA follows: TGCGCCAGCAGCTTGGAGGGACAGGGGGAGAAAACGGGGGCCAACGTCCTGACTTTC. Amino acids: CASSLEGQGEKTGANVLTF.

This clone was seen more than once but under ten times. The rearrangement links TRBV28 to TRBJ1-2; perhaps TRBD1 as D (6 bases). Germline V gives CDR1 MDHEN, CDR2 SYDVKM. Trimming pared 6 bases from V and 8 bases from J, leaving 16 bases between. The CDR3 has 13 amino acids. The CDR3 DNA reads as TGTGCCAGCAGCCTAACAGGGTCGAGAGGCTACACCTTC. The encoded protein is CASSLTGSRGYTF.

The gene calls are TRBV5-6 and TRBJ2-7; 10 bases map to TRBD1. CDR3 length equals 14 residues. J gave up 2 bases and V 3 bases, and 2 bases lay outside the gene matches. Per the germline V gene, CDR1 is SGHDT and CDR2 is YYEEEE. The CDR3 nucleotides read TGTGCCAGCAGCTCCGACAGGGGGCCCTACGAGCAGTACTTC. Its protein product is CASSSDRGPYEQYF. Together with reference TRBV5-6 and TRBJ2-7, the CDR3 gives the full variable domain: DAGVTQSPTHLIKTRGQQVTLRCSPKSGHDTVSWYQQALGQGPQFIFQYYEEEERQRGNFPDRFSGHQFPNYSSELNVNALLLGDSALYLCASSSDRGPYEQYFGPGTRLTVT.

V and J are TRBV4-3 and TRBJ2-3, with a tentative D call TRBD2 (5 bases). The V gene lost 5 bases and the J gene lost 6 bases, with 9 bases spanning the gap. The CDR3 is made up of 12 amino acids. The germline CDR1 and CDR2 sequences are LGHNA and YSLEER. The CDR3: CASSGGGDTQYF. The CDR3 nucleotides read TGCGCCAGCAGCGGCGGCGGGGATACGCAGTATTTT.

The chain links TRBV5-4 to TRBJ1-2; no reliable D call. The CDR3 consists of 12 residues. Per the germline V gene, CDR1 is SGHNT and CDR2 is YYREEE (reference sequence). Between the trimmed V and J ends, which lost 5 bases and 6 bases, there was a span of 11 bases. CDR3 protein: CASRGGGDGYTF. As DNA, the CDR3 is TGTGCCAGCAGGGGTGGCGGGGATGGCTACACCTTC. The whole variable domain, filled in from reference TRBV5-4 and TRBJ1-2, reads ETGVTQSPTHLIKTRGQQVTLRCSSQSGHNTVSWYQQALGQGPQFIFQYYREEENGRGNFPPRFSGLQFPNYSSELNVNALELDDSALYLCASRGGGDGYTFGSGTRLTVV.

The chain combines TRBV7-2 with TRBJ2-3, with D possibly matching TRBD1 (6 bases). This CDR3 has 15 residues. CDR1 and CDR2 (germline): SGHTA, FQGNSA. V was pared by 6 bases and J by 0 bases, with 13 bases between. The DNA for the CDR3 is TGTGCCAGCAGACCCCAGGGGATCAGCACAGATACGCAGTATTTT. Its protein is CASRPQGISTDTQYF.

The CDR3 DNA follows: TGTGCCAGCAGTTACAGGGACACTGGAAACACCATATATTTT. It translates to CASSYRDTGNTIYF. The gene calls are TRBV6-5 and TRBJ1-3, with D maybe TRBD1 (6 bases). V was clipped by 2 bases and J by 2 bases, with 7 bases between them. The germline CDR1 and CDR2 sequences are MNHEY and SVGAGI. This CDR3 region has 14 residues.

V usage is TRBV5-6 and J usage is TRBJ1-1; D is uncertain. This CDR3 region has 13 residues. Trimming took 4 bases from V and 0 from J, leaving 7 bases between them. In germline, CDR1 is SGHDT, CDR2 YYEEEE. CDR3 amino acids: CASSLDVNTEAFF. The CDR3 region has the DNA TGTGCCAGCAGCCTAGACGTGAACACTGAAGCTTTCTTT.

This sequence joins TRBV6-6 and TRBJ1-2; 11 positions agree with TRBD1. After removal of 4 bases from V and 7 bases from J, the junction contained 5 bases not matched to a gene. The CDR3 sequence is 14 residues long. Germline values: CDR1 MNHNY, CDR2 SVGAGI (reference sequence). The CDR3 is CASSLDGQGAGYTF. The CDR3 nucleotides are TGTGCCAGCAGTTTAGACGGACAGGGGGCTGGCTACACCTTC.

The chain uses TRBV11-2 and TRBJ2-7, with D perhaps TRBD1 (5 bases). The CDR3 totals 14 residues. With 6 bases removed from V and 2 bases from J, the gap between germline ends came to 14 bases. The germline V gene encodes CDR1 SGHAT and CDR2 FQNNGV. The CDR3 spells CASSFAMGPYEQYF. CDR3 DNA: TGTGCCAGCAGTTTCGCCATGGGGCCCTACGAGCAGTACTTC.

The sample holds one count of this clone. CDR3 residues: CASSSWTSRTYEQYF. In DNA, the CDR3 is TGTGCCAGCAGCTCGTGGACTAGTCGGACCTACGAGCAGTACTTC. The rearrangement uses TRBV7-9 and TRBJ2-7; TRBD2 matches at 7 bases. From germline, CDR1 is SEHNR and CDR2 FQNEAQ (reference sequence). V lost 4 bases, J lost 2 bases, and 8 bases stayed unmatched. This CDR3 region has 15 residues.

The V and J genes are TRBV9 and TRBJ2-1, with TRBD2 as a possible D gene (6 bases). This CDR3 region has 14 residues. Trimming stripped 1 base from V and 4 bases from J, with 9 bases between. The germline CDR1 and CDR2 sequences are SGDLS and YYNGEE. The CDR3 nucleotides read TGTGCCAGCAGCGTATCAGCGGGTTACAATGAGCAGTTCTTC. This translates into CASSVSAGYNEQFF.

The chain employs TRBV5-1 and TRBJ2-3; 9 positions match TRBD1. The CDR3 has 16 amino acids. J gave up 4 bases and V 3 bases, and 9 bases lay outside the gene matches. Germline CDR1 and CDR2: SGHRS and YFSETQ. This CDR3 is CASSWGTGSVADTQYF. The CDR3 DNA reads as TGCGCCAGCAGCTGGGGGACAGGGTCTGTGGCAGATACGCAGTATTTT.

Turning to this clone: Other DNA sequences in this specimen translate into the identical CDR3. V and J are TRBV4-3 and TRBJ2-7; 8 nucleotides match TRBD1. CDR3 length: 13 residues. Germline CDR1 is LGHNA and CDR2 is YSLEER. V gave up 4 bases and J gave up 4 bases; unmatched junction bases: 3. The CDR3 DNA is TGCGCCAGCAGCCGAGACAGGGGTTACGAGCAGTACTTC. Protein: CASSRDRGYEQYF.

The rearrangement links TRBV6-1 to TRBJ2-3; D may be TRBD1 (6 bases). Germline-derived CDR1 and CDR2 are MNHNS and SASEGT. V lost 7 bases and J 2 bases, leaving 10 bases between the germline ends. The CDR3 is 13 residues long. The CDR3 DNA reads TGTGCCAGCATGGACAGTAACACAGATACGCAGTATTTT. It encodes CASMDSNTDTQYF.

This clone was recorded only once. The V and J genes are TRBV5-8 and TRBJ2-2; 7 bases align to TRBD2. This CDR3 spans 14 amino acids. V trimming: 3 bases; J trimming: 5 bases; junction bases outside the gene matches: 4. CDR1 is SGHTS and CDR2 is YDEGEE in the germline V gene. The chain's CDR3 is CASSWSAGTGELFF. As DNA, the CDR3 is TGTGCCAGCAGCTGGTCAGCGGGAACCGGGGAGCTGTTTTTT.

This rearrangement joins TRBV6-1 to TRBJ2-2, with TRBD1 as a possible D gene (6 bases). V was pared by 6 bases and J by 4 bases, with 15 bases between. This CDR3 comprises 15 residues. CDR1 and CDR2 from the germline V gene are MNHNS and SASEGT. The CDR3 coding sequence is TGTGCCAGCAGACGGACAGATATGAGCACCGGGGAGCTGTTTTTT. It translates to CASRRTDMSTGELFF.

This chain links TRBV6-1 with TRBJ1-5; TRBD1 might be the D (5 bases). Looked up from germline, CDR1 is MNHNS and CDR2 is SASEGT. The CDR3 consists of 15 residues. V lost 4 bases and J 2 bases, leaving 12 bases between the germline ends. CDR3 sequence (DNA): TGTGCCAGCAGTGGTGGGGCGATTGGCAATCAGCCCCAGCATTTT. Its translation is CASSGGAIGNQPQHF.

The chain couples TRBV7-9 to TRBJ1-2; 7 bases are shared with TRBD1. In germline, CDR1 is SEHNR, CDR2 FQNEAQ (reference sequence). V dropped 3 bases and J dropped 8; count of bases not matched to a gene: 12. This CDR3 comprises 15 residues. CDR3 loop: CASSFTGQARWGYTF. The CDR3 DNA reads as TGTGCCAGCAGCTTTACAGGACAGGCCCGGTGGGGCTACACCTTC.

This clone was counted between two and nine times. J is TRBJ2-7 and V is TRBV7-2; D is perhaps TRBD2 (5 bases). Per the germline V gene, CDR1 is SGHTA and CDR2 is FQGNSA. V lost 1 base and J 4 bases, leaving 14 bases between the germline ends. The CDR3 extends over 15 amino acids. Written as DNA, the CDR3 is TGTGCCAGCAGCTTAGGGGTGGGAGTAGGGTACGAGCAGTACTTC. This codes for CASSLGVGVGYEQYF.

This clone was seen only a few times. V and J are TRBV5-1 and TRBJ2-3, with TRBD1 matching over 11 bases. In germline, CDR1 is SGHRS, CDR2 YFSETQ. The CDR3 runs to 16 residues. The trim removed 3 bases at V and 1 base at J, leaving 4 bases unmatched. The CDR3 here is CASSSGQGARTDTQYF. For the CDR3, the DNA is TGCGCCAGCAGCTCCGGACAGGGGGCCCGCACAGATACGCAGTATTTT. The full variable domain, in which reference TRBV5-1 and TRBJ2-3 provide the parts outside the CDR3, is KAGVTQTPRYLIKTRGQQVTLSCSPISGHRSVSWYQQTPGQGLQFLFEYFSETQRNKGNFPGRFSGRQFSNSRSEMNVSTLELGDSALYLCASSSGQGARTDTQYFGPGTRLTVL.

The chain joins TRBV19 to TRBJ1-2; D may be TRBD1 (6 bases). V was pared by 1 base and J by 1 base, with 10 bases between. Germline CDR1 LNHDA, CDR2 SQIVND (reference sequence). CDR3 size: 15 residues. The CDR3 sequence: CASSIGQGSNYGYTF. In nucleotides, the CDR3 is TGTGCCAGTAGTATAGGTCAGGGGAGTAACTATGGCTACACCTTC. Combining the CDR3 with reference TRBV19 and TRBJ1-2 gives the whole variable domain DGGITQSPKYLFRKEGQNVTLSCEQNLNHDAMYWYRQDPGQGLRLIYYSQIVNDFQKGDIAEGYSVSREKKESFPLTVTSAQKNPTAFYLCASSIGQGSNYGYTFGSGTRLTVV.

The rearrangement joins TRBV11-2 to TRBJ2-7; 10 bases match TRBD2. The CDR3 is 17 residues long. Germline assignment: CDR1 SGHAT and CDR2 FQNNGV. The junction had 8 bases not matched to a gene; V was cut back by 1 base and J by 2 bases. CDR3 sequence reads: CASSLGVGLAWPYEQYF. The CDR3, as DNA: TGTGCCAGCAGCTTAGGGGTGGGACTAGCGTGGCCCTACGAGCAGTACTTC. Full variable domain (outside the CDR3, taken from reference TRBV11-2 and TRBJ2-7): EAGVAQSPRYKIIEKRQSVAFWCNPISGHATLYWYQQILGQGPKLLIQFQNNGVVDDSQLPKDRFSAERLKGVDSTLKIQPAKLEDSAVYLCASSLGVGLAWPYEQYFGPGTRLTVT.

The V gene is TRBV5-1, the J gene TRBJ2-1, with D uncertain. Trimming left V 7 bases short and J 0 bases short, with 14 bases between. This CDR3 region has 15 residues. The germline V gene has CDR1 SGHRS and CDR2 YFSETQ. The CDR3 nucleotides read TGCGCCAGCGCAATATTGGAGAGCTCCTACAATGAGCAGTTCTTC. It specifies CASAILESSYNEQFF.